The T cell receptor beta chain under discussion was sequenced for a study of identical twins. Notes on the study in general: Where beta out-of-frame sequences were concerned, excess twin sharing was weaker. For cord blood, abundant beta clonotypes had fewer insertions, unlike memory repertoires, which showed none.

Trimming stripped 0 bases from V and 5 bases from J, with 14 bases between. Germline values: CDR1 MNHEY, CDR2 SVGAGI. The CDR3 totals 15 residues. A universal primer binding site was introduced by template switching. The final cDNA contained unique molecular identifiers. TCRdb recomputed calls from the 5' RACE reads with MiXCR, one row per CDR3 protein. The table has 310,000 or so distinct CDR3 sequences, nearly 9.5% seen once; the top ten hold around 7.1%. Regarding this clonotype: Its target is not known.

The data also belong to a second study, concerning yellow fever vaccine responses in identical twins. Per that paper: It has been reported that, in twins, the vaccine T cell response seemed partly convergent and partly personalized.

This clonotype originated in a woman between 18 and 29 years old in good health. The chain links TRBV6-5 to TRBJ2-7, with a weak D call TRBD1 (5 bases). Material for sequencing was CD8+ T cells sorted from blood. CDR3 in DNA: TGTGCCAGCAGTTACTCGAACTGGGGCTGGCACGAGCAGTACTTC. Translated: CASSYSNWGWHEQYF.